This T cell receptor (beta chain) derives from a study of radiotherapy plus CTLA-4 blockade in lung cancer. The study's findings and limits: Subsequent to radiotherapy plus ipilimumab, tumor-derived TCR clones underwent expansion in blood. Interferon-beta, together with early blood T cell clone dynamics, reportedly best predicted response.

Libraries were prepared by immunoSEQ multiplex PCR; TCRdb keeps only in-frame clonotypes and omits some of them. The sample has approximately 98,000 clones, about 81% seen once; the top ten hold 3% to 3.5%. CDR1 is KGHSH and CDR2 is LQKENI in the germline V gene. The length of the CDR3 is 13 residues. The germline V and J ends were trimmed by 6 bases and 7 bases, with 12 bases remaining between them. As concerns this clone: What it recognizes is unknown.

This specimen was peripheral blood, taken from a patient treated with radiotherapy plus ipilimumab. This chain uses TRBV18 with TRBJ2-2, with D unclear. The sequence derives from a human donor with non-small cell lung cancer who had a partial response to radiotherapy plus ipilimumab. CDR3 amino acids: CASSTRSIGELFF. Written as DNA, the CDR3 is TGTGCCAGCTCGACCCGGAGTATCGGGGAGCTGTTTTTT.